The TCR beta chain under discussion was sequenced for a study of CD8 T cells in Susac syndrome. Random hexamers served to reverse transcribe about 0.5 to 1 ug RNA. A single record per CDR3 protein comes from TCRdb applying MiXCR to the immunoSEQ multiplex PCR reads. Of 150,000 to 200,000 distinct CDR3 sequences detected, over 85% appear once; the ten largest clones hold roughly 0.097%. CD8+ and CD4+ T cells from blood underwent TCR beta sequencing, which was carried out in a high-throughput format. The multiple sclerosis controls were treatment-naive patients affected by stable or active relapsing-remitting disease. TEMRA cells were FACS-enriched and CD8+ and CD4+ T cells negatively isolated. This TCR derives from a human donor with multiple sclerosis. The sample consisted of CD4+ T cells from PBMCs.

The CDR3, as DNA: TGTGCCAGTAGTCCGCGACCTAGCGTCACAGATACGCAGTATTTT. As protein: CASSPRPSVTDTQYF. The chain carries TRBV19 and TRBJ2-3; D perhaps matches TRBD2 (6 bases). Germline CDR1 reads LNHDA; CDR2 reads SQIVND (reference sequence). CDR3 length: 15 amino acids. Trimming took off 5 bases at V and 2 bases at J, with 14 bases between the two ends.